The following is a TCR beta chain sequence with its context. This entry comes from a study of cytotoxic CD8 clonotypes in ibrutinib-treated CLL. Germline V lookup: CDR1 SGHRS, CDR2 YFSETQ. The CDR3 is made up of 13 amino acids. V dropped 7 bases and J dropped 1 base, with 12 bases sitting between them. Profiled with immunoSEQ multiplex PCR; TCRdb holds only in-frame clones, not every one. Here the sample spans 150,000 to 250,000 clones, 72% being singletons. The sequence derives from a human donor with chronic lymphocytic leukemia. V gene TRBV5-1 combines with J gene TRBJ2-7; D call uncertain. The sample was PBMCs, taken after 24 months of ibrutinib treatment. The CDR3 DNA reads TGCGCCAGCTCAATCGTACCATCCTACGAGCAGTACTTC. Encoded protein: CASSIVPSYEQYF.